This TCR beta chain is drawn from a study of control samples from healthy donors and cancer patients. Germline V CDR1 and CDR2: SGHNT, YYREEE (reference sequence). V gave up 1 base and J gave up 0 bases, with 4 bases separating them. The CDR3 spans 13 residues. Libraries were prepared by immunoSEQ multiplex PCR; TCRdb keeps only in-frame clonotypes and omits some of them. Of fewer than 200,000 clones in the sample, around 95% are singletons; the top ten hold 4.1%. The chain has TRBV5-4 and TRBJ1-2; D is undetermined. This TCR derives from a woman aged 55-69 years in good health. Sequenced sample: blood. Here the CDR3 DNA reads TGTGCCAGCAGCTTGAAACCTAACTATGGCTACACCTTC. Translated: CASSLKPNYGYTF.